This T cell receptor beta chain was captured by sequencing in a study of blood T cell repertoires in COVID-19. Germline V gene lookup returns CDR1 SGDLS and CDR2 YYNGEE. With 4 bases removed from V and 5 bases from J, the gap between germline ends came to 15 bases. This CDR3 contains 14 residues. Sequenced by immunoSEQ multiplex PCR; TCRdb stores in-frame clones only, minus some. The sample has about 200,000 clones, roughly 90% seen once. This chain joins TRBV9 and TRBJ1-2; D gene ambiguous. The sequence was obtained from a man in his fifties with acute or convalescent COVID-19. The sample was peripheral blood. CDR3 sequence: CASSSGEPSYGYTF. Written as DNA, the CDR3 is TGTGCCAGCAGCTCCGGGGAGCCTTCATATGGCTACACCTTC.